This T cell receptor (beta chain) was profiled in a study of Graves' ophthalmopathy and Graves' hyperthyroidism. The CDR3 is made up of 15 amino acids. V dropped 5 bases and J dropped 6 bases, with 17 bases sitting between them. The germline V gene encodes CDR1 SGHAT and CDR2 FQNNGV. Amplifying from RNA transcripts, the study obtained TCR beta CDR3 regions. The workflow started with a first-round RT-PCR run with HTBI primers and then moved on to a second-round multiplex PCR. In TCRdb, the multiplex PCR reads were re-called with MiXCR into one record per CDR3 protein. The sample lists over a million distinct CDR3 sequences; 35% to 40% were seen once. The study recruited hyperthyroidism patients aged 18 to 65 who were newly diagnosed, under 2 months' duration. Pregnant or lactating patients and those with other autoimmune diseases or uncontrolled infections were excluded.

Sequencing was performed on peripheral blood or thyroid tissue (not recorded which). This chain connects TRBV11-2 to TRBJ1-5, with D possibly TRBD1 on 5 matching bases. This sequence was found in an adult man with Graves' hyperthyroidism. The CDR3 region has the DNA TGTGCCAGCAGCCAAGATGGGACGTTAAGTCAGCCCCAGCATTTT. Translating it yields CASSQDGTLSQPQHF.